What follows are 7 T cell receptor beta chains derived from one specimen sequenced in a study of blood T cell repertoires in COVID-19. Using immunoSEQ multiplex PCR, the repertoire was profiled, and TCRdb retains in-frame clones only, with some absent. The data contain some 94,000 clones, 70% to 90% of them seen just once; the ten biggest clones take up around 17%. Sequenced: peripheral blood. These receptors originate from a woman aged 60-70 years with COVID-19, enrolled during active disease.

The V call is TRBV7-2, the J call TRBJ1-1, with 8 bases lining up with TRBD1. The junction had 6 bases not matched to a gene; V was cut back by 4 bases and J by 5 bases. The CDR3 sequence is 14 residues long. Per germline, CDR1 SGHTA and CDR2 FQGNSA. Here the CDR3 reads CASSSNGQGTEAFF. The DNA of the CDR3 is TGTGCCAGCAGCTCGAATGGACAGGGAACTGAAGCTTTCTTT.

V usage is TRBV10-3 and J usage is TRBJ2-2; 9 bases agree with TRBD1. This CDR3 comprises 15 residues. V dropped 5 bases and J dropped 4; count of bases not matched to a gene: 5. Per germline, CDR1 ENHRY and CDR2 SYGVKD. The CDR3 coding sequence is TGTGCCATCAGTTCGACAGGGGGAAGCACCGGGGAGCTGTTTTTT. Its protein is CAISSTGGSTGELFF.

This rearrangement joins TRBV30 to TRBJ1-6; D remains ambiguous. This CDR3 comprises 15 residues. Germline CDR1 is GTSNPN and CDR2 is SVGIG (reference sequence). The V end was cut by 2 bases, the J end by 9 bases, with 17 bases between. CDR3 protein: CAWSPADPRGSPLHF. CDR3 nucleotide sequence: TGTGCCTGGAGTCCCGCCGACCCCCGGGGTTCACCCCTCCACTTT. The variable domain in full, with the rest retrieved from reference TRBV30 and TRBJ1-6, is SQTIHQWPATLVQPVGSPLSLECTVEGTSNPNLYWYRQAAGRGLQLLFYSVGIGQISSEVPQNLSASRPQDRQFILSSKKLLLSDSGFYLCAWSPADPRGSPLHFGNGTRLTVT.

V gene TRBV4-1 combines with J gene TRBJ2-1; 9 bases fit TRBD2. The CDR3 runs 14 residues. The V segment lost 7 bases and the J segment 7 bases; nucleotides outside the gene matches: 8. Germline values: CDR1 MGHRA, CDR2 YSYEKL. CDR3 region: CASTRGSGGNEQFF. CDR3 sequence (DNA): TGCGCCAGCACCCGGGGTAGCGGGGGTAATGAGCAGTTCTTC.

The J gene is TRBJ2-7, the V gene TRBV9; the match to TRBD2 covers 8 bases. Germline CDR1 SGDLS, CDR2 YYNGEE. This CDR3 has 13 amino acids. Losses at the gene ends were 4 bases for V and 9 bases for J; bases not matched to a gene: 9. CDR3 sequence: CASSPGGGLRQYF. The CDR3 bases are TGTGCCAGCAGCCCCGGGGGGGGGTTAAGGCAGTACTTC.

The gene calls are TRBV20-1 and TRBJ2-7, with 7 bases matching TRBD1. From germline, CDR1 is DFQATT and CDR2 SNEGSKA (reference sequence). The CDR3 spans 13 residues. Trimming took 3 bases from V and 2 from J; bases not matched to a gene: 4. The CDR3 bases are TGCAGTGCTAGTAGGGACAGAGCCTACGAGCAGTACTTC. Protein sequence: CSASRDRAYEQYF.

This clone has only one observation. The V gene is TRBV4-2, the J gene TRBJ1-5, with TRBD1 as a possible D gene (5 bases). The CDR3 totals 15 residues. Germline lookup yields CDR1 LGHNA and CDR2 YNFKEQ. Deletions cut 0 bases from V and 7 bases from J, with 13 bases between. The CDR3 nucleotides are TGTGCCAGCAGCCAAGAGGGAGGGGAGTGGCAGCCCCAGCATTTT. Its protein is CASSQEGGEWQPQHF.